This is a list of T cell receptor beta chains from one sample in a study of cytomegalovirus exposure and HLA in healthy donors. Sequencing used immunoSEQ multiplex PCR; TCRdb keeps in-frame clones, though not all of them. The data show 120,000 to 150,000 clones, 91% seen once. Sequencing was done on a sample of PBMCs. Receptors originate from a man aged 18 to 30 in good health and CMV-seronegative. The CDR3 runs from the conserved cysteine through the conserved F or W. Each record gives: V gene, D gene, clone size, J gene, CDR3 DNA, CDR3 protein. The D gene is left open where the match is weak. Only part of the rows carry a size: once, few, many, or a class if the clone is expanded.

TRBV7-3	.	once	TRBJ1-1	TGTGCCAGCAGCCCTGGGGGCTCGGGCACTGAAGCTTTCTTT	CASSPGGSGTEAFF
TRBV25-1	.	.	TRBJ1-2	TGTGCCAGCAGTGCCTCGACTATTTTTGACGGCTACACCTTC	CASSASTIFDGYTF
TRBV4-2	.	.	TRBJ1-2	TGTGCCAGCAGCCGACAAGGAGGTAACTATGGCTACACCTTC	CASSRQGGNYGYTF
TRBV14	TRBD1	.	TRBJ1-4	TGTGCCAGCAGCCAAGGGGACAGGGTAAAAGAAAAACTGTTTTTT	CASSQGDRVKEKLFF
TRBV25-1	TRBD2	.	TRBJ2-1	TGTGCCAGCAGTGACCTTGCGGGAGTTAAGAATGAGCAGTTCTTC	CASSDLAGVKNEQFF
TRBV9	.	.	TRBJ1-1	TGTGCCAGCAGCGCCTCACTTTATGGCACTGAAGCTTTCTTT	CASSASLYGTEAFF
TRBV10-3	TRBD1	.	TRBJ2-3	TGTGCCATCAGTGAGCGGATGGGACAGGGGAGCACAGATACGCAGTATTTT	CAISERMGQGSTDTQYF
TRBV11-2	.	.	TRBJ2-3	TGTGCCAGCAGCAGTCAGCGGCTCACAGATACGCAGTATTTT	CASSSQRLTDTQYF
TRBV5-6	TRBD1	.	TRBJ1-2	TGTGCCAGCAGCTTCTACCTGGACAGGGGCTATGGCTACACCTTC	CASSFYLDRGYGYTF
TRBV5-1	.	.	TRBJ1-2	TGCGCCAGCAGCTTGGGGGACACTCACTATGGCTACACCTTC	CASSLGDTHYGYTF
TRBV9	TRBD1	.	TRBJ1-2	TGTGCCAGCAGCGTAGAGGGACAGGCCTATGGCTACACCTTC	CASSVEGQAYGYTF
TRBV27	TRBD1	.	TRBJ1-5	TGTGCCAGCAGTCACAGGGGGCCGGATCAGCCCCAGCATTTT	CASSHRGPDQPQHF
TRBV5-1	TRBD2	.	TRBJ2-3	TGCGCCAGCAATTTGGCGGGAGGGGCAGATACGCAGTATTTT	CASNLAGGADTQYF
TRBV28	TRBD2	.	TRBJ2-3	TGTGCCAGCCGAGCAGCGGGGAGTAGGAATACGCAGTATTTT	CASRAAGSRNTQYF
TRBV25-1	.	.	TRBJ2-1	TGTGCCAGCAGTGACCACAGGGACCCCCACAATGAGCAGTTCTTC	CASSDHRDPHNEQFF
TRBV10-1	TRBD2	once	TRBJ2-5	TGCGCCAGCAGTGAAGAGGGACTAGCGGGGGAAGAGACCCAGTACTTC	CASSEEGLAGEETQYF
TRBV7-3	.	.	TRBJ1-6	TGTGCCAGCAGTCTGGGTCCAGGGGATATTCCCCTCCACTTT	CASSLGPGDIPLHF
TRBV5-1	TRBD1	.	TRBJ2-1	TGCGCCAGCAGTAATACAGGGGTCCACAATGAGCAGTTCTTC	CASSNTGVHNEQFF
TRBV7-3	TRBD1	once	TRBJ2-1	TGTGCCAGCAGTTCGGGACAGTTAGTCAATGAGCAGTTCTTC	CASSSGQLVNEQFF
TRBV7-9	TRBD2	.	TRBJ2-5	TGTGCCAGCAGATCCACCGGGGGGGGAGAGACCCAGTACTTC	CASRSTGGGETQYF
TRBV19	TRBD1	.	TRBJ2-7	TGTGCCAGTAGGGGACAGGCCCTTGAGAGTTACGAGCAGTACTTC	CASRGQALESYEQYF
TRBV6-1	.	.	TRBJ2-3	TGTGCCAGCAGTGAAGATGGCGGAGCGGCTTGGCTGGGCGGGGATTTT	CASSEDGGAAWLGGDF
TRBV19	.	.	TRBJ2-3	TGTGCCAGTAGTAGCGTCCGTGGCACAGATACGCAGTATTTT	CASSSVRGTDTQYF
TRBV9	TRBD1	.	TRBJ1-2	TGTGCCAGCAGCGTGGAAGACAGGGACTATGGCTACACCTTC	CASSVEDRDYGYTF
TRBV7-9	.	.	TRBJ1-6	TGTGCCAGCAGCCAGGATACTAATTCACCCCTCCACTTT	CASSQDTNSPLHF
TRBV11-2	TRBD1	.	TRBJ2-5	TGTGCCAGCAGCCATGGACAGGGACAGGAGACCCAGTACTTC	CASSHGQGQETQYF
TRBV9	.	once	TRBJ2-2	TGTGCCAGCAGCGCCGCCGGGACACCTAACACCGGGGAGCTGTTTTTT	CASSAAGTPNTGELFF
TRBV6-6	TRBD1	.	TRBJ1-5	TGTGCCAGCAGTAGGACAGGGGGCGCCGGGCAGCCCCAGCATTTT	CASSRTGGAGQPQHF
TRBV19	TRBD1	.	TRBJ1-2	TGTGCCAGTAGAGAGGGACAGGGGTATTATGGCTACACCTTC	CASREGQGYYGYTF
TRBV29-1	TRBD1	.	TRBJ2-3	TGCAGCGTTGTAGGACAGGGGGCTAGCACAGATACGCAGTATTTT	CSVVGQGASTDTQYF
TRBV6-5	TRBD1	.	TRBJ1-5	TGTGCCAGCAGCCGTCGGACAGGAAGCAATCAGCCCCAGCATTTT	CASSRRTGSNQPQHF
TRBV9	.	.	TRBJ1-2	TGTGCCAGCTCGTTGGGAGTCTATGGCTACACCTTC	CASSLGVYGYTF
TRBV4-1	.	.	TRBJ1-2	TGCGCCAGCAGCCTCGTTTCAGGGTTTGACTATGGCTACACCTTC	CASSLVSGFDYGYTF
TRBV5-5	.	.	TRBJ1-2	TGTGCCAGCAGCTTGGGGCCAGGCCCCCTACTACAGGATGGCTACACCTTC	CASSLGPGPLLQDGYTF
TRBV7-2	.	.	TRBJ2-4	TGTGCCAGCAGCTTAGCGGGGCGGGGTGTCAAAAACATTCAGTACTTC	CASSLAGRGVKNIQYF
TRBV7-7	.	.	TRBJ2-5	TGTGCCAGCAGCTTAGGGGGCGCCTTTTCCGAGACCCAGTACTTC	CASSLGGAFSETQYF
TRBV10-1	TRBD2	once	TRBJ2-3	TGCGCCAGCAGTGAGCCGGGACTAGCGGGAAACACAGATACGCAGTATTTT	CASSEPGLAGNTDTQYF
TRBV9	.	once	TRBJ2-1	TGTGCCAGCAGCACCCGGAGAGCCAATGAGCAGTTCTTC	CASSTRRANEQFF
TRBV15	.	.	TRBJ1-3	TGTGCCACCAGCAGCCAACAGGGTCTCTTTGGAAACACCATATATTTT	CATSSQQGLFGNTIYF
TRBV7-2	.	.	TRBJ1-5	TGTGCCAGCAGCTCGCGCCGAGGACAGCCCCAGCATTTT	CASSSRRGQPQHF
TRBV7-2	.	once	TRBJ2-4	TGTGCCAGCAGCTTTGGTGGCGGGAAAGTAGCCAAAAACATTCAGTACTTC	CASSFGGGKVAKNIQYF
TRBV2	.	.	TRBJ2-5	TGTGCCAGCAGCCCACTAGAGTCTCTCCAAGAGACCCAGTACTTC	CASSPLESLQETQYF
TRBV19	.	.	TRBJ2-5	TGTGCCAGTAGTATTGGCGGGTACCCTAAAGAGACCCAGTACTTC	CASSIGGYPKETQYF
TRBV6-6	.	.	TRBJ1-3	TGTGCCAGCAGGCTTTTCGTACAAAACTCTGGAAACACCATATATTTT	CASRLFVQNSGNTIYF
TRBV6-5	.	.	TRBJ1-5	TGTGCCAGCAGTTACTCTGCGAGCAATCAGCCCCAGCATTTT	CASSYSASNQPQHF